The source of this TCR beta chain is a study of Graves' ophthalmopathy and Graves' hyperthyroidism. General study results and limits: Sensitivity of 87.88% and specificity of about 81% were achieved when a 13-signature model separated ophthalmopathy from stable hyperthyroidism.

Concerning this clonotype itself: Its specificity is not known.

TCR beta CDR3 regions were amplified from RNA transcripts. Second-round multiplex PCR came after first-round RT-PCR with HTBI primers. TCRdb re-derived calls from the multiplex PCR reads in MiXCR, one entry per CDR3 protein. The sample holds some 750,000 distinct CDR3 sequences, roughly 40% seen once. Germline CDR1 is DFQATT and CDR2 is SNEGSKA (reference sequence). Trimming removed 0 bases at V and 5 bases at J, with 19 bases between. There are 16 residues in the CDR3. Specimen: peripheral blood. The source is an adult man with Graves' ophthalmopathy. The chain combines TRBV20-1 with TRBJ1-1, with a possible D match to TRBD1 (6 bases). CDR3 residues: CSAREGGGGSWTEAFF. CDR3 bases: TGCAGTGCTAGAGAGGGGGGAGGGGGGAGTTGGACTGAAGCTTTCTTT.